The next 9 T cell receptor beta chains were all read from a single sample in a study of shared clonotypes between healthy human individuals. Profiled with immunoSEQ multiplex PCR; TCRdb holds only in-frame clones, not every one. The sample contains some 95,000 clones, roughly three quarters of which appear only once. The sequencing input was memory CD8+ T cells sorted from blood. Subset of the sample: CD45RO+ cells pooled with CCR7-negative TemRA cells. These receptors were obtained from a man aged 25-45 years in good health.

The rearrangement joins TRBV6-6 to TRBJ1-1; D gene ambiguous. Trimming took off 8 bases at V and 7 bases at J, with 11 bases between the two ends. The CDR3 is 11 amino acids. Germline CDR1 and CDR2: MNHNY and SVGAGI (reference sequence). The CDR3 DNA reads TGTGCCAGCGTCGCAGCACTTGAAGCTTTCTTT. Its translation is CASVAALEAFF.

The V gene is TRBV7-9, the J gene TRBJ2-7; D is possibly TRBD2 (5 bases). The J call may not be correct, given that the DNA end is closer to TRBJ2-1. The CDR3 contains 12 residues. Germline V gene data show CDR1 as SEHNR and CDR2 as FQNEAQ (reference sequence). CDR3 region: CASSFEGVEQFF. CDR3 bases: TGTGCCAGCAGCTTCGAGGGTGTTGAGCAGTTCTTC.

This sequence joins TRBV4-3 and TRBJ2-1; a weak D match, TRBD2 (6 bases). Between the trimmed V and J ends, which lost 0 bases and 0 bases, there was a span of 9 bases. The CDR3 covers 16 residues. Germline V gives CDR1 LGHNA, CDR2 YSLEER. CDR3 DNA: TGCGCCAGCAGCCAAGACCCGGGAGTCTCCTACAATGAGCAGTTCTTC. This encodes CASSQDPGVSYNEQFF.

The J gene is TRBJ2-1, the V gene TRBV1; the table calls TRBD2, which could not be checked here. TRBV1 is classified as a pseudogene. The CDR3 has 13 residues. CDR3 nucleotide sequence: TGCACCAGCAGCTTGGACTTATACAATGAGCAGTTCTTC. Translation: CTSSLDLYNEQFF.

The chain uses TRBV13 and TRBJ1-2, with 7 positions matching TRBD1. The CDR3 spans 16 residues. The germline V gene encodes CDR1 PRHDT and CDR2 FYEKMQ (reference sequence). V lost 0 bases, J lost 4 bases, and 8 bases stayed unmatched. The CDR3 spells CASSLGGTGDAYGYTF. For the CDR3, the DNA is TGTGCCAGCAGCTTAGGGGGAACAGGGGACGCCTATGGCTACACCTTC.

In this sample, this clone turned up many times. The chain is built from TRBV6-4 and TRBJ2-3, with 9 bases fitting TRBD2. J lost 0 bases, V lost 3 bases, and 4 bases had no gene match. In germline, CDR1 is MRHNA, CDR2 SNTAGT. This CDR3 spans 16 amino acids. The CDR3 here is CASSELAGSSTDTQYF. Written as DNA, the CDR3 is TGTGCCAGCAGTGAGCTAGCGGGATCTAGCACAGATACGCAGTATTTT.

The V call is TRBV14, the J call TRBJ1-1, with D tentatively TRBD1 (6 bases). The CDR3 contains 15 residues. Germline loops: CDR1 SGHDN, CDR2 FVKESK. V was trimmed by 4 bases and J by 1 base, leaving 13 bases between them. The CDR3 sequence is CASSLGLTGNTEAFF. The CDR3 DNA follows: TGTGCCAGCAGCCTCGGGCTGACAGGGAACACTGAAGCTTTCTTT. The full variable domain, completed using reference TRBV14 and TRBJ1-1, is EAGVTQFPSHSVIEKGQTVTLRCDPISGHDNLYWYRRVMGKEIKFLLHFVKESKQDESGMPNNRFLAERTGGTYSTLKVQPAELEDSGVYFCASSLGLTGNTEAFFGQGTRLTVV.

This chain connects TRBV23-1 to TRBJ2-7, with 7 positions matching TRBD2. TRBV23-1 has ORF status, its function being uncertain. Germline trimming cut 0 bases from V and 5 bases from J; bases unmatched to any gene: 10. CDR3 length: 16 amino acids. The CDR3 bases are TGCGCCAGCAGTCAATCGGCGGGGGACCAGACCAACGAGCAGTACTTC. This gives the protein CASSQSAGDQTNEQYF.

The chain employs TRBV11-2 and TRBJ2-1; 7 nucleotides match TRBD2. V lost 5 bases and J lost 7; bases outside the gene matches: 5. This CDR3 is 13 amino acids long. Germline loops: CDR1 SGHAT, CDR2 FQNNGV. The CDR3 here is CASSPGTINEQFF. The CDR3 DNA follows: TGTGCCAGCAGCCCCGGGACTATAAATGAGCAGTTCTTC.